These 4 T cell receptor beta chains came from one sample sequenced in a study of T-cell reconstitution after alpha-beta-depleted transplantation in children. The TCRbeta library was prepared with unique molecular identifiers. TCRdb independently ran MiXCR on the PCR reads; one entry per CDR3 protein. The sample carries a few hundred thousand distinct CDR3 sequences, 43% recorded once. The sample was PBMCs, taken before TCRalphabeta/CD19-depleted stem cell transplant. These receptors were taken from a girl aged 2-15 years with aplastic anemia, due to receive a stem cell transplant.

The rearrangement links TRBV20-1 to TRBJ2-2; possibly TRBD2 for D (5 bases). Trimming took off 3 bases at V and 0 bases at J, with 14 bases between the two ends. The CDR3 is 16 amino acids. Germline V gene data show CDR1 as DFQATT and CDR2 as SNEGSKA (reference sequence). CDR3 region: CSASQQRTANTGELFF. The CDR3 nucleotides read TGCAGTGCTAGTCAACAGCGGACCGCGAACACCGGGGAGCTGTTTTTT.

This clonotype was detected ten times or more. The J gene is TRBJ1-1, the V gene TRBV7-2; D remains unclear. This CDR3 spans 15 amino acids. The germline V and J ends were trimmed by 3 bases and 2 bases, with 13 bases remaining between them. Germline-derived CDR1 and CDR2 are SGHTA and FQGNSA. CDR3 loop: CASSFDPRQNTEAFF. In DNA form, the CDR3 reads TGTGCCAGCAGCTTTGACCCAAGGCAAAACACTGAAGCTTTCTTT.

This clonotype was recorded many times. Written as DNA, the CDR3 is TGTGCCAGCAGCTTAGGGACAGGGGCAACAGATACGCAGTATTTT. Its protein product is CASSLGTGATDTQYF. The genes are TRBV7-6 and TRBJ2-3, with TRBD1 identical over 9 bases. Germline CDR1 reads SGHVS; CDR2 reads FNYEAQ. After removal of 1 base from V and 3 bases from J, the junction contained 2 bases not matched to a gene. The CDR3 is 15 amino acids.

The rearrangement uses TRBV5-1 and TRBJ2-5, with D possibly matching TRBD2 (5 bases). This CDR3 spans 15 amino acids. V gave up 4 bases and J gave up 2 bases, with 15 bases separating them. The germline CDR1 and CDR2 sequences are SGHRS and YFSETQ. CDR3 coding DNA: TGCGCCAGCAGCGATCCCCGGACTCCTCAAGAGACCCAGTACTTC. Encoded protein: CASSDPRTPQETQYF. Full variable domain (missing parts from reference TRBV5-1 and TRBJ2-5): KAGVTQTPRYLIKTRGQQVTLSCSPISGHRSVSWYQQTPGQGLQFLFEYFSETQRNKGNFPGRFSGRQFSNSRSEMNVSTLELGDSALYLCASSDPRTPQETQYFGPGTRLLVL.